Sequencing of this T cell receptor beta chain was carried out in a study of control samples from healthy donors and cancer patients. The repertoire was sequenced with immunoSEQ multiplex PCR; TCRdb's copy has only in-frame clones and lacks some. The data hold under 30,000 clones, with around 85% observed a single time. Trimming pared 5 bases from V and 0 bases from J, leaving 15 bases between. The CDR3 totals 16 residues. The germline gives CDR1 LGHNT, CDR2 FRNRAP. The rearrangement links TRBV12-5 to TRBJ2-3, with a tentative D call TRBD2 (5 bases). The origin of this receptor is an older woman with head and neck cancer. The sequenced sample consisted of PBMCs. The CDR3 DNA reads TGTGCTAGTGGTCCCTCTAACGGGATAAGCACAGATACGCAGTATTTT. It codes for CASGPSNGISTDTQYF.